This TCR beta chain was profiled in a study of regulatory T cells in long-lasting Graves disease (dated by TCRdb to the early 2020s). Looking at the study overall: In the newly diagnosed Graves' disease group, patients had been taking antithyroid drugs for less than 3 months. Peripheral blood TCR sequencing and RNA sequencing compared persistent Graves' disease patients with newly diagnosed Graves' disease patients. The study was registered as a clinical trial and conducted in China. A total of 35 or so samples were covered by TCR sequencing, comprising around 13 persistent and 20 newly diagnosed Graves' disease patients.

Points on this clonotype: The antigen it binds to is not known. Base qualities are missing; no much larger clone stands one base away.

Preparation of the library involved multiplex PCR. The listed sequencing device is Illumina HiSeq 4000. TCR beta libraries were built with iRepertoire HTBI primers and Arm-PCR amplification of CDR3 regions. Before sequencing, the PCR products underwent gel purification. The published analysis was carried out like this. Across samples, around 58 TRBV and 14 TRBJ segments were identified and used for gene usage analysis of CDR3 amino acid clonotypes. COPE and FqMerger were used to merge filtered high-quality paired reads into contigs. BLAST was used to align contigs to IMGT TRBV, TRBD and TRBJ reference genes, with CDR3 defined following IMGT. Any clonotype with a frequency above 0.1% was classified as a highly expanded clone. Repertoire diversity was measured by Shannon entropy, and V-J evenness by the Gini coefficient. Clonotypes shared by more than one individual were considered public. TCRdb's own reprocessing of the public reads used fastp at Q25 and MiXCR and kept productive beta chains. Entries that share a CDR3 protein sequence are merged under the most common genes and DNA. TCRdb's processing, not the study's, gives the V and J calls here. The sample contains approximately 350,000 distinct CDR3 sequences, about a sixth of them found a single time. 30% of the sample is held by the ten biggest clonotypes.

Trimming leaves V shorter by 2 bases and J shorter by 3 bases, with the junction holding 9 bases beyond the gene matches. From the germline V gene, CDR1 is MNHEY and CDR2 is SVGEGT. The CDR3 has 16 amino acids, counting the end cysteine and phenylalanine. Only the CDR3 region is kept as DNA, spanning 48 bases read in frame from base 1. Overall results and qualifications from the work: As a limitation, the authors acknowledged that the small sample size may reduce accuracy. Preferential use of TRBV28, TRBJ1-2 and TRBJ2-5 was observed in persistent disease, whereas TRBV20-1 and TRBJ2-1 were favored in newly diagnosed disease. Because the primary lesion, thyroid tissue, could not be accessed, the study looked at peripheral blood alone. Compared with newly diagnosed patients, persistent Graves' disease patients had lower TCR Shannon entropy and fewer highly expanded clones, which suggests clonal expansion. Only the TCR beta chain was sequenced and analyzed. Patients with persistent disease shared more public clonotypes (under 3,000) than newly diagnosed patients did (approximately 1,000).

The intended sense of this specimen's time point label: newly diagnosed GD, antithyroid drugs for less than 3 months. For both TCR sequencing and RNA sequencing, RNA was extracted from PBMCs using TRIzol. The diagnosis of Graves' disease was made according to American Thyroid Association guidelines. Patients for the study were recruited at an endocrinology department in Xi'an, China. Each patient gave around 9.2 milliliters of peripheral blood, collected in an EDTA anticoagulant tube. Ficoll Paque Plus density gradient separation was used to isolate PBMCs, and no further T cell sorting was done. An Agilent 2100 Bioanalyzer and agarose gel were used to assess RNA quality, and a NanoDrop 2000 was used to measure RNA concentration. The same data also went into a second study, on T cells in Graves' hyperthyroidism and ophthalmopathy. As the second publication notes: Stable Graves' hyperthyroidism was defined as the absence of progression to ophthalmopathy over 18 months of follow-up. Hyperthyroidism patients were newly diagnosed, with disease duration under 2 months, and aged 18 to 65 years. The study excluded patients with uncontrolled infections, other autoimmune diseases, pregnancy or lactation. Diagnoses were established on the basis of clinical symptoms, serum thyroxine and TRAb, thyroid ultrasound, and orbital computed tomography. A first-round RT-PCR of the TCR CDR3 used the HTBI primer set with the Qiagen OneStep RT-PCR kit. Most expanded thyroid clonotypes (frequency above 0.001) were also found in blood, which suggests that blood repertoires may mirror thyroid immune responses. In cross-validation, a model built on a 13 V-J signature told ophthalmopathy apart from stable hyperthyroidism with roughly 87% sensitivity and roughly 81% specificity, and in testing the same model reached 80%/75%. In validation, progression to ophthalmopathy was predicted by the model with approximately 67% sensitivity and nearly 75% specificity, a median of 6.5 months before onset. TCR V-J signatures able to tell the groups apart were searched for in a discovery cohort of 100 patients, of whom over 40 had Graves' ophthalmopathy and 57 had stable Graves' hyperthyroidism. Prospective prediction of ophthalmopathy was tested in an independent validation cohort consisting of roughly 19 hyperthyroidism patients and about 17 patients who later progressed to ophthalmopathy. The approximately 98 discovery patients were randomly divided into training and test sets at a 7:3 ratio. In roughly six Graves' hyperthyroidism patients, the study also compared T-cell repertoires from thyroid tissue with T-cell repertoires from blood. Once sampling was done, hyperthyroidism patients were given methimazole at a starting dose of 30 mg daily, whereas ophthalmopathy patients were given high-dose intravenous methylprednisolone. The libraries were constructed in a second round of multiplex PCR and then size-selected and purified. The libraries were sequenced on an Illumina HiSeq2000 using paired-end 100 bp reads. Raw data were processed with SOAPnuke, discarding reads with adapters, uncalled bases, mean Phred below 15, or no exact constant-primer or identifier match. High-quality paired reads were merged with COPE v1.2.5, and unique nucleotide sequences were defined as clonotypes. Clonotypes were aligned to IMGT TRBV, TRBD and TRBJ reference segments using MiTCR v1.1. The analysis was restricted to V-J combinations with a frequency above 0.0001, which together covered 99.2% of the repertoires. The TCS score was defined as F50 (clonal expansion) divided by E x V (chaos), with BLOSUM62-based TCRdist calculated between CDR3 peptides within each V-J. Welch's t-statistics and random forest reduced 514 V-J features to 13, which were used in a naive Bayes classifier (R e1071). Sample size was not statistically predetermined, and investigators were not blinded to group allocation. The paper reports TCR Vbeta CDR3 sequencing of fewer than 150 peripheral blood samples: 43 ophthalmopathy, about 75 hyperthyroidism and about 17 progressor patients.

This TCR derives from a man aged 40-50 years with Graves disease. Donor details come from another sample of the same person, matched by shared clones. This specimen consisted of peripheral blood mononuclear cells (PBMCs), obtained at new diagnosis, from a patient treated with antithyroid drugs. The chain is assembled from TRBV6-2 or TRBV6-3 and TRBJ2-5, with 7 junctional bases fitting TRBD1. The nucleotide sequence is given as TGTGCCAGCAGTTACGGGACAGATTACTTCAAAGAGACCCAGTACTTC. Translation gives CASSYGTDYFKETQYF.